This entry lists 3 T cell receptor beta chains sequenced from one sample in a study of spatial heterogeneity in lung cancer (dated by TCRdb to about 2019). The study at large found these results: A correlation was observed between the number of expanded intratumoral alpha and beta TCRs and the tumor nonsynonymous mutation count.

Library method: 5' RACE. This sample was sequenced with a NextSeq 500. TCRdb's own reprocessing of the public reads used fastp at Q25 and MiXCR and kept productive beta chains. Each CDR3 protein appears once, grouped with its most common genes and DNA. In this sample the table shows 8,000 to 10,000 distinct CDR3 sequences, more than 13% of which occur a single time. The ten largest clonotypes hold over 11% of the sample. The antigens of these receptors remain unknown. Sample time point, as interpreted from the label and publication: sample taken at primary tumor resection. The sequencing used lung tumor tissue, collected at surgery. These receptors were obtained from a male donor with early-stage non-small cell lung cancer.

This clonotype was observed many times. For a library built for alpha chains, this beta chain is a stray read; little rests on its size. The V gene is TRBV5-1, the J gene TRBJ1-1; TRBD1 is a possible D gene (5 bases). The V gene's germline CDR1 is SGHRS and CDR2 YFSETQ. The CDR3 extends over 14 amino acids. Trimming stripped 4 bases from V and 3 bases from J, with 13 bases between. The CDR3 region has the DNA TGCGCCAGCAGCCTGAATTCGGGGGACACTGAAGCTTTCTTT. It encodes CASSLNSGDTEAFF. Based on the CDR3 plus reference TRBV5-1 and TRBJ1-1, the full variable domain is KAGVTQTPRYLIKTRGQQVTLSCSPISGHRSVSWYQQTPGQGLQFLFEYFSETQRNKGNFPGRFSGRQFSNSRSEMNVSTLELGDSALYLCASSLNSGDTEAFFGQGTRLTVV.

In its sample, this clonotype was seen many times. With the library built for alpha chains, this beta chain is off target and its frequency is not meaningful. The CDR3 DNA reads TGCAGTGCTAGTTTTAGCGGGAGGTTCCATGAGCAGTTCTTC. It codes for CSASFSGRFHEQFF. The rearrangement uses TRBV20-1 and TRBJ2-1; 10 bases line up with TRBD2. The CDR3 is made up of 14 amino acids. Per the germline V gene, CDR1 is DFQATT and CDR2 is SNEGSKA (reference sequence). Trimming took 3 bases from V and 8 from J; bases not matched to a gene: 7.

This clonotype was recorded at least ten times. This beta chain appears as a stray read in a library generated for alpha chains; its size is not informative. V and J are TRBV5-5 and TRBJ2-5, with 16 bases fitting TRBD2. Germline CDR1 and CDR2: SGHKS and YYEKEE (reference sequence). CDR3 length: 17 residues. Trimming cost V 4 bases and J 5 bases; bases outside gene matches: 8. The CDR3 region is CASSKGLAGGPRETQYF. CDR3 nucleotides: TGTGCCAGCAGCAAGGGACTAGCGGGAGGGCCGCGGGAGACCCAGTACTTC.